The T cell receptor beta chain under discussion was sequenced for a study of blood T cell repertoires in COVID-19. Study details: COVID-19 samples collected from the United States, Italy and Spain covered acute and convalescent phases. In each case, the material was cDNA or gDNA derived from T cells, B-cell-depleted T cells, or PBMCs.

Worth noting for this clone: Additional DNA sequences in this sample encode the identical CDR3.

Assay used: immunoSEQ multiplex PCR; TCRdb lists only in-frame clones, some missing. The repertoire consists of roughly 66,000 clones, with 91% occurring once and the leading ten covering around 7%. The V and J ends lost 2 bases and 1 base, in that order; junction bases with no gene match: 1. CDR1 SGHRS and CDR2 YFSETQ come from the germline V gene. The length of the CDR3 is 14 residues. Sequencing was performed on peripheral blood. This clonotype was sampled from a human donor in a cohort sampled during active COVID-19. V usage is TRBV5-1 and J usage is TRBJ2-5; the match to TRBD1 covers 8 bases. Here the CDR3 reads CASSLTGGQETQYF. In DNA, the CDR3 is TGCGCCAGCAGCTTAACAGGGGGCCAAGAGACCCAGTACTTC.